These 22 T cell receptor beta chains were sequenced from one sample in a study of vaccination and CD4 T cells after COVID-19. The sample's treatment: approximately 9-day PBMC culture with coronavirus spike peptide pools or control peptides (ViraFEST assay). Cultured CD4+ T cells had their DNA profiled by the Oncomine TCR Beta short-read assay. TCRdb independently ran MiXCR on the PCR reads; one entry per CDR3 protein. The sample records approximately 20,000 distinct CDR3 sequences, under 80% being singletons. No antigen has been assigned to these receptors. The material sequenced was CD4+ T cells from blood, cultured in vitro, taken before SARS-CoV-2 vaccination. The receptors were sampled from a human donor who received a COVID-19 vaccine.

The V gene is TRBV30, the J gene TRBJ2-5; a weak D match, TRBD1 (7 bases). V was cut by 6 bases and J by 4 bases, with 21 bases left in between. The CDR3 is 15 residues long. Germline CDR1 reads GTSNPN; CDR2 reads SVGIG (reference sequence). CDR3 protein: CACRKGGGPRETQYF. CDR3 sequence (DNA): TGTGCCTGCAGAAAAGGAGGGGGCCCGCGAGAGACCCAGTACTTC. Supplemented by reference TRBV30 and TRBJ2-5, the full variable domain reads SQTIHQWPATLVQPVGSPLSLECTVEGTSNPNLYWYRQAAGRGLQLLFYSVGIGQISSEVPQNLSASRPQDRQFILSSKKLLLSDSGFYLCACRKGGGPRETQYFGPGTRLLVL.

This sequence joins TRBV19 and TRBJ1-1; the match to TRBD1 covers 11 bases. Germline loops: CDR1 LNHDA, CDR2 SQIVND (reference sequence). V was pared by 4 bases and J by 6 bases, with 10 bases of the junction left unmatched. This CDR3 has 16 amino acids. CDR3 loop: CASSTGTGGSRSEAFF. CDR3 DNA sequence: TGTGCCAGTAGTACCGGGACAGGGGGATCACGTTCTGAAGCTTTCTTT.

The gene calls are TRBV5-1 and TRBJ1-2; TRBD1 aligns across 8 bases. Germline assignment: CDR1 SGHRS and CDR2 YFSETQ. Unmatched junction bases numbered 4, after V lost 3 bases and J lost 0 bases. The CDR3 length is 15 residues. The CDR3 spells CASSWGTGSNYGYTF. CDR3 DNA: TGCGCCAGCAGCTGGGGGACAGGTTCTAACTATGGCTACACCTTC.

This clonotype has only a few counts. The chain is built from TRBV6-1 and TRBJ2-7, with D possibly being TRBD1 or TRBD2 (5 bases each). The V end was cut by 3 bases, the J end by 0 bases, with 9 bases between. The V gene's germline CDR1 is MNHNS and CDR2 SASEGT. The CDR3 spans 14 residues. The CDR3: CASSEGPVSYEQYF. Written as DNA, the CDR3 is TGTGCCAGCAGTGAGGGACCCGTCTCCTACGAGCAGTACTTC.

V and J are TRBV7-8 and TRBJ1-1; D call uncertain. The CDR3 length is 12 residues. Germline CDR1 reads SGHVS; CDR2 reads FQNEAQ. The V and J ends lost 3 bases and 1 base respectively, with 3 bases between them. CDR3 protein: CASSFTNTEAFF. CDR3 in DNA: TGTGCCAGCAGCTTCACGAACACTGAAGCTTTCTTT.

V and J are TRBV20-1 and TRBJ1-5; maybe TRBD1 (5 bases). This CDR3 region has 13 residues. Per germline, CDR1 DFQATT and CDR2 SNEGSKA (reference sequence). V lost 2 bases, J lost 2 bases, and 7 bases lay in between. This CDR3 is CSARQGGNQPQHF. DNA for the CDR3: TGCAGTGCTAGACAGGGTGGCAATCAGCCCCAGCATTTT.

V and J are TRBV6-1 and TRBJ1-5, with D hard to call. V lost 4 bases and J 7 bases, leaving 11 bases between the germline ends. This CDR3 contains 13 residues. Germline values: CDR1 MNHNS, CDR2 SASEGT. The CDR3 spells CASSGEAGQPQHF. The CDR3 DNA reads TGTGCCAGCAGTGGGGAGGCAGGACAGCCCCAGCATTTT.

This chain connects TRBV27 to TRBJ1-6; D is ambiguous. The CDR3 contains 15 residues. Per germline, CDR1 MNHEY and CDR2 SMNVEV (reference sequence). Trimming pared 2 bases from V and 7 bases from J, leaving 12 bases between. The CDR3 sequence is CASSLHRIGNSPLHF. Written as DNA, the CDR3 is TGTGCCAGCAGTTTACACCGAATTGGGAATTCACCCCTCCACTTT.

In DNA form, the CDR3 reads TGTGCCAGCAGCTTAGGGGCAGGGAGACTCACAGATACGCAGTATTTT. This translates into CASSLGAGRLTDTQYF. The chain carries TRBV7-9 and TRBJ2-3; D is perhaps TRBD1 or TRBD2 (5 bases each). The ends were cut back, 1 base at V and 2 bases at J, with 13 bases in the middle. The CDR3 length is 16 residues. Germline assignment: CDR1 SEHNR and CDR2 FQNEAQ (reference sequence).

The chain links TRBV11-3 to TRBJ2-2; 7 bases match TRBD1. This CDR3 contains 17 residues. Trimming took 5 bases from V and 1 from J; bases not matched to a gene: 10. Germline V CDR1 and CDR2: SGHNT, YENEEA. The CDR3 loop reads CASSHGQALGNTGELFF. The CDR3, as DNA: TGTGCCAGCAGCCACGGACAGGCCCTTGGGAACACCGGGGAGCTGTTTTTT.

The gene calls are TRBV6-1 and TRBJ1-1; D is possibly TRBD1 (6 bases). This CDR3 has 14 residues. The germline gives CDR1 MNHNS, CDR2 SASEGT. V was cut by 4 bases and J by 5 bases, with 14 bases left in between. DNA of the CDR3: TGTGCCAGCAGTGTGGCAGGGGAGGTAACTGAAGCTTTCTTT. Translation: CASSVAGEVTEAFF.

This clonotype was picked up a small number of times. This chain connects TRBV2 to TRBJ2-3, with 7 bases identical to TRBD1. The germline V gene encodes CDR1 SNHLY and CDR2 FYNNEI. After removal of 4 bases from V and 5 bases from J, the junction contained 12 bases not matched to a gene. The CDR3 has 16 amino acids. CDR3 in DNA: TGTGCCAGCAGTGGGGTACAGGGGTTGGGTGAAGATACGCAGTATTTT. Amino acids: CASSGVQGLGEDTQYF.

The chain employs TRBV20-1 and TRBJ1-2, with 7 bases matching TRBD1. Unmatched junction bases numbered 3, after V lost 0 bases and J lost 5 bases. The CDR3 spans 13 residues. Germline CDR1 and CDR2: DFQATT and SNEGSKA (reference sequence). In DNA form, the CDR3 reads TGCAGTGCTAGAGATGTGGGACAGTATGGCTACACCTTC. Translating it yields CSARDVGQYGYTF.

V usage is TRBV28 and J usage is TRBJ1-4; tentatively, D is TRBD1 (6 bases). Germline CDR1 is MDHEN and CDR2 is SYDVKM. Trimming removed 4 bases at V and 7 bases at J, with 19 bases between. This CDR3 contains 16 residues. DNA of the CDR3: TGTGCCAGCAGTTCGCCTGACAGGACCCGGGGTGAAAAACTGTTTTTT. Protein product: CASSSPDRTRGEKLFF.

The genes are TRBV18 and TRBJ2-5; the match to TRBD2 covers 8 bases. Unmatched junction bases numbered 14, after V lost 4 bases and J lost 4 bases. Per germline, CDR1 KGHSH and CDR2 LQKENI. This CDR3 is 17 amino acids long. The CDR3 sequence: CASSRSPSGGDRETQYF. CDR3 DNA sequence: TGTGCCAGCTCACGGTCCCCCAGCGGGGGAGACCGAGAGACCCAGTACTTC. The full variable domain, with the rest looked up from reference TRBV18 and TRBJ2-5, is NAGVMQNPRHLVRRRGQEARLRCSPMKGHSHVYWYRQLPEEGLKFMVYLQKENIIDESGMPKERFSAEFPKEGPSILRIQQVVRGDSAAYFCASSRSPSGGDRETQYFGPGTRLLVL.

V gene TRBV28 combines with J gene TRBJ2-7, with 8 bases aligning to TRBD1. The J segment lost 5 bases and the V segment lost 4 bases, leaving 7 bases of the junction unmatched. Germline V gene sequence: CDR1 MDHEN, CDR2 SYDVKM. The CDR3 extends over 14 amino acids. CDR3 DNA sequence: TGTGCCAGCAGTTCCAGGGGGCTTGTCCACGAGCAGTACTTC. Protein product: CASSSRGLVHEQYF.

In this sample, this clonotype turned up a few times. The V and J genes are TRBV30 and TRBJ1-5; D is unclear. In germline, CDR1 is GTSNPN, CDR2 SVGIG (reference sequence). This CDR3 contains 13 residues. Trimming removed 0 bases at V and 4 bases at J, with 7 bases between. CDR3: CAWSVLGNQPQHF. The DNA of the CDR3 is TGTGCCTGGAGTGTACTAGGGAATCAGCCCCAGCATTTT.

CDR3 DNA sequence: TGTGCCACCAGTGATCCGAGGGGTTCACAGGGAGGGTATTCCCAAGAGACCCAGTACTTC. It is translated as CATSDPRGSQGGYSQETQYF. V usage is TRBV24-1 and J usage is TRBJ2-5; a weak D match, TRBD2 (7 bases). Germline V lookup: CDR1 KGHDR, CDR2 SFDVKD. This CDR3 is built from 20 residues. Trimming left V 3 bases short and J 1 base short, with 26 bases between.

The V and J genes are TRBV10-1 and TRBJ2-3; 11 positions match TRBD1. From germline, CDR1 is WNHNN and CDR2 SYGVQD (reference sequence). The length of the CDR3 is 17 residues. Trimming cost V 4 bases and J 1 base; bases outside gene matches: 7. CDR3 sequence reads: CASSGTGGYVGTDTQYF. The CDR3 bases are TGCGCCAGCAGTGGGACAGGGGGCTATGTCGGCACAGATACGCAGTATTTT.

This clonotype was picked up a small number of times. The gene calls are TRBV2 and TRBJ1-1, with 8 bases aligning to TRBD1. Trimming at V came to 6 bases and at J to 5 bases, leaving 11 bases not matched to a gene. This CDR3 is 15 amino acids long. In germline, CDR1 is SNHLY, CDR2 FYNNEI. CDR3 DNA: TGTGCCAGCAGGCAGGGGGCTGCAGAGGGGACTGAAGCTTTCTTT. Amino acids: CASRQGAAEGTEAFF.

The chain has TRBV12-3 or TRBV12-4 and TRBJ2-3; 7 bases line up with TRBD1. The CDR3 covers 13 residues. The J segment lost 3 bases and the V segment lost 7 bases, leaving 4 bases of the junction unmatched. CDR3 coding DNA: TGTGCCAGCAAAGACAGGGAGACAGATACGCAGTATTTT. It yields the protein CASKDRETDTQYF.

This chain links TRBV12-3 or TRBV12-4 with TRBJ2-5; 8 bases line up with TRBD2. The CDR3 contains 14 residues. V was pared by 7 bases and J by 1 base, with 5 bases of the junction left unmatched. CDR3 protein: CASNEAGVQETQYF. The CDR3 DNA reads TGTGCCAGCAACGAAGCGGGGGTCCAAGAGACCCAGTACTTC.